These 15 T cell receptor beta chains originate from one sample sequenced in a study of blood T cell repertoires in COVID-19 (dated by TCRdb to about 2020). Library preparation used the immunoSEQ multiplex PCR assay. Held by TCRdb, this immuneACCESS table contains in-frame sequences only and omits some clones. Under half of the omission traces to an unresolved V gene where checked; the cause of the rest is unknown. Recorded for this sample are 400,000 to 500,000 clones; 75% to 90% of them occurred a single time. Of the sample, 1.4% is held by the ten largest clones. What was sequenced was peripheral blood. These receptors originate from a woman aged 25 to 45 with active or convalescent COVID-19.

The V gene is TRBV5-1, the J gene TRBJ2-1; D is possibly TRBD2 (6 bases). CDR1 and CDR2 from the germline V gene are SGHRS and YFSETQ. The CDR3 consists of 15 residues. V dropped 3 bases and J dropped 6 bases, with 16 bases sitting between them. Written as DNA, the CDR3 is TGCGCCAGCAGCTCGGGCGGGACCGGGTCCAATGAGCAGTTCTTC. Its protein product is CASSSGGTGSNEQFF.

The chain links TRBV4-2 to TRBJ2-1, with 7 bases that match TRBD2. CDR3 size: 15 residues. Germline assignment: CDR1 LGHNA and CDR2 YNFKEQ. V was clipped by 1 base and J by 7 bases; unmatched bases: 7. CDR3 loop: CASSQASGVSNEQFF. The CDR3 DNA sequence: TGTGCCAGCAGCCAAGCTAGCGGAGTTAGTAATGAGCAGTTCTTC.

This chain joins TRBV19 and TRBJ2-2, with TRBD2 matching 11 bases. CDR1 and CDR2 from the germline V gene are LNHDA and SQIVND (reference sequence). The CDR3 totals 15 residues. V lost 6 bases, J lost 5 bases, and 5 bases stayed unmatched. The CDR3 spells CASRVAGGGTGELFF. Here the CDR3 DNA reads TGTGCCAGTAGAGTAGCGGGAGGGGGGACCGGGGAGCTGTTTTTT.

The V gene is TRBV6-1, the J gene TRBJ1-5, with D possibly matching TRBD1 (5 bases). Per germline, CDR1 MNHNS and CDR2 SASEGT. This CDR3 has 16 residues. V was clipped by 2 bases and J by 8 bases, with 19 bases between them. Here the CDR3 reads CASSESFIGVPEPQHF. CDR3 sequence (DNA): TGTGCCAGCAGTGAATCCTTTATAGGGGTTCCTGAGCCCCAGCATTTT.

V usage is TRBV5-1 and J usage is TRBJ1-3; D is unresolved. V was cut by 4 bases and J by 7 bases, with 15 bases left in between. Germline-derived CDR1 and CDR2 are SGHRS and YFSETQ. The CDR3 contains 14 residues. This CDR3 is CASSPGDFRNTIYF. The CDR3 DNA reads TGCGCCAGCAGCCCCGGGGATTTCAGGAACACCATATATTTT.

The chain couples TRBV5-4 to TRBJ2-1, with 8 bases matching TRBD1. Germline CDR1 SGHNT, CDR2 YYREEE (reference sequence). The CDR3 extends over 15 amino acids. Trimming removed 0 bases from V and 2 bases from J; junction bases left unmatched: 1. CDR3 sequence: CASSLDRGAYNEQFF. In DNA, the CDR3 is TGTGCCAGCAGCTTGGACAGGGGGGCCTACAATGAGCAGTTCTTC.

CDR3 nucleotides: TGTGCCAGCAGGACAGGGATTGGCGGCTACACCTTC. Its protein product is CASRTGIGGYTF. This chain joins TRBV5-4 and TRBJ1-2, with TRBD1 matching 7 bases. The CDR3 is made up of 12 amino acids. J lost 8 bases, V lost 5 bases, and 6 bases had no gene match. The germline gives CDR1 SGHNT, CDR2 YYREEE (reference sequence).

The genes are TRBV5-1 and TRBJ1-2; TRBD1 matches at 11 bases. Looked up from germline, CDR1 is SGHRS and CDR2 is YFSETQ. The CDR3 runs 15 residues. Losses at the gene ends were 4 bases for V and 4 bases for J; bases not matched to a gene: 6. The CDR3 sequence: CASSLGTGGFYGYTF. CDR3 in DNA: TGCGCCAGCAGCCTAGGGACAGGGGGGTTCTATGGCTACACCTTC.

In DNA form, the CDR3 reads TGTGCCAGCAGCTTGGGTACACACCCGAACACTGAAGCTTTCTTT. Translating it yields CASSLGTHPNTEAFF. The chain employs TRBV5-8 and TRBJ1-1; D unclear. Trimming pared 0 bases from V and 1 base from J, leaving 10 bases between. The CDR3 runs to 15 residues. The germline V gene has CDR1 SGHTS and CDR2 YDEGEE.

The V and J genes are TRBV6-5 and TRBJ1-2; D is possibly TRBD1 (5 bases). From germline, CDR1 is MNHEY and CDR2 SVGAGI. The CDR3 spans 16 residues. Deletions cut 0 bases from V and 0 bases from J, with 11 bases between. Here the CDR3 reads CASSYSPGVANYGYTF. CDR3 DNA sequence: TGTGCCAGCAGTTACTCGCCGGGGGTAGCTAACTATGGCTACACCTTC.

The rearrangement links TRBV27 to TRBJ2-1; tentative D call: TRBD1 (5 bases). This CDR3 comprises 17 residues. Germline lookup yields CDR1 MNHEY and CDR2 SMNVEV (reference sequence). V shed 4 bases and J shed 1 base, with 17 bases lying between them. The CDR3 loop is CASSSHPAGPSYNEQFF. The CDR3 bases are TGTGCCAGCAGTTCACACCCCGCAGGGCCTTCCTACAATGAGCAGTTCTTC.

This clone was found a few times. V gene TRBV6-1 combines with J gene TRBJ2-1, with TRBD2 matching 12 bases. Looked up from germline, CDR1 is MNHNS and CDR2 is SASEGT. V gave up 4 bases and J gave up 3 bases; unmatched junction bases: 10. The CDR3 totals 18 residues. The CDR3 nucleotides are TGTGCCAGCAGTGCCTTCCCTAGCGGGGGGGCGTTCTACAATGAGCAGTTCTTC. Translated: CASSAFPSGGAFYNEQFF.

The CDR3 reads CASSPRRGQGAGETQYF. CDR3 DNA: TGCGCCAGCAGCCCACGGAGGGGACAGGGGGCCGGGGAGACCCAGTACTTC. This chain connects TRBV5-1 to TRBJ2-5; 12 nucleotides match TRBD1. Trimming removed 4 bases from V and 5 bases from J; junction bases left unmatched: 12. Germline V gene sequence: CDR1 SGHRS, CDR2 YFSETQ. The CDR3 is 17 amino acids. Variable domain in full (rest from reference TRBV5-1 and TRBJ2-5): KAGVTQTPRYLIKTRGQQVTLSCSPISGHRSVSWYQQTPGQGLQFLFEYFSETQRNKGNFPGRFSGRQFSNSRSEMNVSTLELGDSALYLCASSPRRGQGAGETQYFGPGTRLLVL.

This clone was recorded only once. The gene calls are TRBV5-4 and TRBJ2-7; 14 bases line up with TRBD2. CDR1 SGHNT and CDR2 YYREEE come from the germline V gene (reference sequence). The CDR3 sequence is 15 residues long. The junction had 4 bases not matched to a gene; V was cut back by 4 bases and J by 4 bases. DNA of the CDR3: TGTGCCAGCAGCCGACTAGCGGGAGGGGAGTACGAGCAGTACTTC. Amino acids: CASSRLAGGEYEQYF. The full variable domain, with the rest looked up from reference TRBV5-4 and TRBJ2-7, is ETGVTQSPTHLIKTRGQQVTLRCSSQSGHNTVSWYQQALGQGPQFIFQYYREEENGRGNFPPRFSGLQFPNYSSELNVNALELDDSALYLCASSRLAGGEYEQYFGPGTRLTVT.

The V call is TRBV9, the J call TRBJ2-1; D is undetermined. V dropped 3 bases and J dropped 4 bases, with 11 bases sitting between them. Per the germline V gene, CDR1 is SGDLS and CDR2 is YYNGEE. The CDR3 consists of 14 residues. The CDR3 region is CASSGGILYNEQFF. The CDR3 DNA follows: TGTGCCAGCAGCGGAGGCATCCTTTACAATGAGCAGTTCTTC.